This T cell receptor (beta chain) was sequenced during a study of T cell repertoires in cytomegalovirus infection. About the research overall: Public TCR beta signatures indicated both CMV infection and matching HLA type.

On this clonotype: The antigen is not known.

Findings and caveats of the study: Predominance within the ex vivo response was attributable to HLA-C-restricted CMV-specific TCR beta clonotypes.

The germline V gene encodes CDR1 DFQATT and CDR2 SNEGSKA (reference sequence). Trimming removed 5 bases from V and 0 bases from J, with 18 bases in between. CDR3 size: 16 residues. TCRdb re-analysed the reads in MiXCR, keeping a single row per CDR3 protein. The table includes about 260,000 distinct CDR3 sequences, roughly 10% detected once. The receptor was derived from a human donor in good health (CMV status not recorded). Some clones in this sample may be carry-over from other donors' samples. Specimen: PBMCs. The chain combines TRBV20-1 with TRBJ2-3, with D perhaps TRBD1 (7 bases). CDR3 in DNA: TGCAGTGCTCCCCGCGGGACAGCCTCTAGCACAGATACGCAGTATTTT. It specifies CSAPRGTASSTDTQYF.